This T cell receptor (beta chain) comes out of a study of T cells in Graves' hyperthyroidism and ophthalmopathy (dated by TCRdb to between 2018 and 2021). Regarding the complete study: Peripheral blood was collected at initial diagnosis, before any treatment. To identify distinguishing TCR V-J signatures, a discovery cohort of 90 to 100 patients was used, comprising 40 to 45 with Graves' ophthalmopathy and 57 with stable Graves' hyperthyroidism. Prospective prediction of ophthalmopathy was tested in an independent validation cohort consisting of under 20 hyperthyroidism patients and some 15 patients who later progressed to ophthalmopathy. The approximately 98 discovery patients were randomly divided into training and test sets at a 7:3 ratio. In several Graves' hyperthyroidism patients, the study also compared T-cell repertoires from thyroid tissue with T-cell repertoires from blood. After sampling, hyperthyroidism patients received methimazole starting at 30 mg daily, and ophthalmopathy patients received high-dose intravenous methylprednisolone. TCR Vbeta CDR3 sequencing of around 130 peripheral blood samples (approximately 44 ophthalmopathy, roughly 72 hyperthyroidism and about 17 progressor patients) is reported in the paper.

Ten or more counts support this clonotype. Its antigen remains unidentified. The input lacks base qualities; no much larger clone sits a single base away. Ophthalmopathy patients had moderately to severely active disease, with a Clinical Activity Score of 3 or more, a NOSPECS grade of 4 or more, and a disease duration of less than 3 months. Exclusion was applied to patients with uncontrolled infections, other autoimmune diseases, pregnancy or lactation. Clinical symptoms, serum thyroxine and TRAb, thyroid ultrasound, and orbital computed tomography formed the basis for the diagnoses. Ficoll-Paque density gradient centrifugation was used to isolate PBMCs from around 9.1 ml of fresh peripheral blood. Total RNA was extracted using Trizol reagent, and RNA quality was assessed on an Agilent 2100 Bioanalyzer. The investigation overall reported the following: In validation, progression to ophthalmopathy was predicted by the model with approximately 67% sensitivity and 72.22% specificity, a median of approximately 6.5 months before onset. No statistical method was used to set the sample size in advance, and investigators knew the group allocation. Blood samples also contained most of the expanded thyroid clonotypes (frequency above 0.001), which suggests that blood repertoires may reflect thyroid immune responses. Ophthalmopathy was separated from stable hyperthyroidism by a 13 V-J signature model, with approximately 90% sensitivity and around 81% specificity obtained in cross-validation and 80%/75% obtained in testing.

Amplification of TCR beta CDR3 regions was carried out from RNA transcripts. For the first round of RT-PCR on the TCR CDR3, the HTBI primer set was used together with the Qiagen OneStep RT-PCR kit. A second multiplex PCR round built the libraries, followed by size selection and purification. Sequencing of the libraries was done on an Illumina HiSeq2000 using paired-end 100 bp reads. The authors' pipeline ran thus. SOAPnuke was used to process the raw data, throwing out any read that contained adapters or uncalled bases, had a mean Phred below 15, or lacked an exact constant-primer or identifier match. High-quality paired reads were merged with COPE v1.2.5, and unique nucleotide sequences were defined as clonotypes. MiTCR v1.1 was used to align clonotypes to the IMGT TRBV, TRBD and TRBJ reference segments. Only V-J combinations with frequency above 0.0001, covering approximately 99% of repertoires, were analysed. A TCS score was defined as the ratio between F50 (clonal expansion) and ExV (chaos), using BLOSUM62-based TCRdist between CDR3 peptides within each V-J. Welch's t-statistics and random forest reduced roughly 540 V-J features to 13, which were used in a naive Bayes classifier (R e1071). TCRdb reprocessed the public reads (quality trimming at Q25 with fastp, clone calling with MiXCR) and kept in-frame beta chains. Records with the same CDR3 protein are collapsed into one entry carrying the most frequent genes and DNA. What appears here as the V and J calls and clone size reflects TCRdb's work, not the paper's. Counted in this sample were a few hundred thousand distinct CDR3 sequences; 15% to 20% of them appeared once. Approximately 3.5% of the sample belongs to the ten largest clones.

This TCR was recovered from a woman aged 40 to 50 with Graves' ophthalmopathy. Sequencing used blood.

The CDR3 amino acid sequence is: CASSPPPDRSGAFF. The DNA sequence follows: TGTGCCAGCAGCCCACCCCCGGACAGGTCGGGAGCTTTCTTT. Here the chain combines TRBV6-1 and TRBJ1-1; 7 middle bases align to TRBD1. The germline V gene specifies MNHNS as CDR1 and SASEGT as CDR2. Trimmed from V: 6 bases; trimmed from J: 10 bases; junction bases lacking a gene match: 14. Including cysteine and phenylalanine, the CDR3 has 14 amino acids. CDR3 DNA is the only sequence kept; it has 42 bases, read in frame from the first base.